This paragraph reports one T cell receptor (beta chain). Its specificity is not known. The time point is: pretreatment peripheral blood. Sequencing used immunoSEQ multiplex PCR; TCRdb keeps in-frame clones, though not all of them. Among 45,000 to 50,000 clones listed, more than 65% were seen once. This record belongs to a study of PD-L1 blockade in urothelial cancer. Study at large: Blood analysis took place 3 weeks (second dose) and 6 weeks after treatment start. Whole-study findings and limits: Patients with durable benefit had greater blood expansion of tumor-associated TCR clones 3 weeks into treatment.

This receptor was taken from a man between 65 and 85 years old with urothelial cancer. Sequencing used PBMCs, obtained around atezolizumab (anti-PD-L1) treatment.

Here the CDR3 reads CASSPGGLAAHGADTQYF. The CDR3 coding sequence is TGTGCCAGCAGTCCTGGGGGACTAGCGGCCCACGGCGCAGATACGCAGTATTTT. The chain uses TRBV28 and TRBJ2-3, with TRBD2 identical over 11 bases. Germline V lookup: CDR1 MDHEN, CDR2 SYDVKM. This CDR3 contains 18 residues. V dropped 5 bases and J dropped 4; count of bases not matched to a gene: 14. The complete variable domain, with remaining parts taken from reference TRBV28 and TRBJ2-3, reads DVKVTQSSRYLVKRTGEKVFLECVQDMDHENMFWYRQDPGLGLRLIYFSYDVKMKEKGDIPEGYSVSREKKERFSLILESASTNQTSMYLCASSPGGLAAHGADTQYFGPGTRLTVL.